Given below is one TCR gamma chain in context. This clone was seen repeatedly, ten times or more. Its antigen is not yet known. Base qualities are not provided; no much larger clone lies one nucleotide away. This sample is part of a study of γδ T cells in repeated Plasmodium falciparum infection (dated by TCRdb to about 2021). For context, the study as a whole: The natural-infection arm enrolled Malian children exposed to intense seasonal malaria transmission, compared against age and gender matched Australian children. Roughly 5 malaria-naive U.S. adults underwent four controlled human malaria infections by bites from P. falciparum NF54-infected Anopheles stephensi mosquitoes over around 580 days. The study looked at how repeated Plasmodium falciparum infection shapes the human gammadelta T cell repertoire, using both natural infection in Mali and controlled human malaria infection. Malian gammadelta TCR repertoires were analysed cross-sectionally during no-transmission periods and were analysed longitudinally across acute febrile malaria episodes. Samples were collected from controlled-infection subjects at baseline, immediately before selected infections, and 21 days after each infection.

Libraries were constructed by multiplex PCR. The sequencer was an Illumina MiSeq. Each sorted gammadelta T cell sample was sequenced for both the TCR gamma (TRG) and TCR delta (TRD) chains. Concerning the study's data processing: The repertoire analyses used clonotype tree plots, the accumulated frequency of the top 20 clonotypes, and diversity index (DI) and D75 metrics. Clone calls in TCRdb were regenerated from the public reads with CATT, after which identical DNA sequences shared one row. TCRdb, not the original authors, processed these V and J calls. The sample has tens of thousands of gamma-chain clones on record, 2.5% to 3.5% of them singletons. The ten top clones hold around a third of the sample. Vgamma9/Vdelta2+ and Vdelta2-negative gammadelta T cell populations were flow-sorted from peripheral blood mononuclear cells for bulk TCR repertoire analysis. Trimming accounts for 5 bases at V and 6 bases at J, while the number of junction bases matched to no gene is 31. The germline V gene (reference sequence) supplies CDR1 GITISATS and CDR2 ISYDGTV. The CDR3 contains 20 residues, cysteine and phenylalanine counted. The entry retains the CDR3 DNA only, 60 bases that are in frame from base 1.

Overall study outcomes, separate from this receptor: The Malian cohort was drawn from a small rural village made up mostly of one ethnic group, which limits generalizability. Vdelta2-negative gammadelta TCR repertoires from Malian children appeared more clonally expanded, less diverse and less shared than those of Australian children. In Vdelta2-negative, largely Vdelta1+, gammadelta TCR repertoires, repeated controlled infections appeared to drive waves of new clonotype selection. Because the controlled-infection cohort was small, analysis of inter-individual variability in gammadelta T cell responses was limited. Across time and infection, the Vgamma9/Vdelta2+ TCR repertoires showed a highly stable polyclonal makeup, with many TCRgamma sequences overlapping between individuals.

The sequence links TRGV9 to TRGJ1 or TRGJ2. The clonotype comes from a pool of human donors (malaria-infected and uninfected, not separated). The sample comprised gamma-delta T cells from blood. Here the CDR3 is given as CALWGLNISPPTLDCYKKLF. The nucleotide sequence reads TGTGCCTTGTGGGGACTGAATATATCTCCTCCTACCTTGGATTGTTATAAGAAACTCTTT.